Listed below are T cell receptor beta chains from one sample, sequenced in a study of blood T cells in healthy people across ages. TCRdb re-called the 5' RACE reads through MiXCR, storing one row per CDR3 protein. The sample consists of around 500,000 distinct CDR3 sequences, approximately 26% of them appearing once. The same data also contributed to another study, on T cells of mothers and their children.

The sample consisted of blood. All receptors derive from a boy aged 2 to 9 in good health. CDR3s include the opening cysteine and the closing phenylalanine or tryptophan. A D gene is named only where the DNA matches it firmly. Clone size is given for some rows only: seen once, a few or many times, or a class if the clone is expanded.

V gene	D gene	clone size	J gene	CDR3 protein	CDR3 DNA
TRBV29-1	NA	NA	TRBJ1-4	CSVEVGNNEKLFF	TGCAGCGTTGAGGTGGGAAATAATGAAAAACTGTTTTTT
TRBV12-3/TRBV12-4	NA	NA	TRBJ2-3	CASSRGNTDTQYF	TGTGCCAGCAGTCGGGGAAACACAGATACGCAGTATTTT
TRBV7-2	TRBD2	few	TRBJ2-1	CASSLVGLAGAEQFF	TGTGCCAGCAGCTTAGTAGGACTAGCGGGAGCTGAGCAGTTCTTC
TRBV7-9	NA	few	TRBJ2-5	CASSGRPRETQYF	TGTGCCAGCAGCGGACGCCCCCGAGAGACCCAGTACTTC
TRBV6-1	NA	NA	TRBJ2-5	CASSDVRRGRRETQYF	TGTGCCAGCAGTGATGTGAGGAGGGGTCGGCGGGAGACCCAGTACTTC
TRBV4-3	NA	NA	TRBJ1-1	CASSQELSNAGAEAFF	TGCGCCAGCAGCCAAGAGTTATCTAACGCCGGGGCTGAAGCTTTCTTT
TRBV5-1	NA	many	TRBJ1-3	CASSSDSSGNTIYF	TGTGCCAGCAGTTCGGACAGCTCTGGAAACACCATATATTTT
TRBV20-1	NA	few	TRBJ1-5	CSASEDSYNQPQHF	TGCAGTGCTAGCGAAGACAGTTACAATCAGCCCCAGCATTTT
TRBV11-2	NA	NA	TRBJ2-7	CASSGSGTGYEQYF	TGTGCCAGCAGCGGATCCGGGACTGGCTACGAGCAGTACTTC
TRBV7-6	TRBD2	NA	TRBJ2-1	CASSLPGLAAYNGQFF	TGTGCCAGCAGCTTACCGGGACTAGCGGCCTACAATGGGCAGTTCTTC
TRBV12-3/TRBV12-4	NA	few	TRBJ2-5	CASSLYGVGGGGQYF	TGTGCCAGCAGTTTATATGGGGTAGGAGGAGGCGGGCAGTACTTC
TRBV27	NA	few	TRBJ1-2	CASRTQGANYGYTF	TGTGCCAGCAGGACGCAGGGCGCTAACTATGGCTACACCTTC
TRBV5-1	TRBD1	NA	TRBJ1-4	CASSWGTGNEKLFF	TGCGCCAGCAGCTGGGGGACAGGGAATGAAAAACTGTTTTTT
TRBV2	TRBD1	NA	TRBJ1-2	CASSRLTGVNSREGYTF	TGTGCCAGCAGTAGACTGACAGGGGTGAATTCACGGGAGGGCTACACCTTC
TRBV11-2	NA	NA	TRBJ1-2	CASSPIRHSNYGYTF	TGTGCCAGCAGTCCTATCCGCCACAGTAACTATGGCTACACCTTC
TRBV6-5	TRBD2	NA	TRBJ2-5	CASGLLAGTQETQYF	TGTGCCAGCGGGTTGTTAGCGGGGACCCAAGAGACCCAGTACTTC
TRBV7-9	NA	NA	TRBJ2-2	CASSTGRVGGELFF	TGTGCCAGCAGCACCGGACGTGTAGGCGGGGAGCTGTTTTTT
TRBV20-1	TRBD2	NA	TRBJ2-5	CSASTSGRAYNEQFF	TGCAGTGCTAGTACTAGCGGGAGGGCCTACAATGAGCAATTCTTC
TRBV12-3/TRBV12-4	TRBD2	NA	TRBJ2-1	CASSFSGTSGYNEQFF	TGTGCCAGCAGTTTCTCCGGGACTAGCGGCTACAATGAGCAGTTCTTC
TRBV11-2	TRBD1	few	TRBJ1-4	CASSYGQGAVEKLFF	TGTGCCAGCAGCTACGGACAGGGGGCGGTTGAAAAACTGTTTTTT
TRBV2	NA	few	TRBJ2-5	CASRGEPETQYF	TGTGCCAGCCGGGGAGAGCCAGAGACCCAGTACTTC
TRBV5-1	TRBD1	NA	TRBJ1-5	CASSPGQGEVNQHF	TGCGCCAGCAGCCCGGGACAGGGAGAGGTAAACCAGCATTTT
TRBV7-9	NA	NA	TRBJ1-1	CASSSKSGPLNTEAFF	TGTGCCAGCAGCTCCAAATCAGGGCCTCTGAACACTGAAGCTTTCTTT
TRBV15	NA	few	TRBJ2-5	CATSRDRARETQYF	TGTGCCACCAGCAGAGATCGGGCTCGAGAGACCCAGTACTTC
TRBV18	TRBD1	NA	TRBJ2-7	CASSPGQGAEEQYF	TGTGCCAGCTCACCAGGACAGGGGGCAGAAGAGCAGTACTTC
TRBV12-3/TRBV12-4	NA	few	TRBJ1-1	CASSSRGQSLEAFF	TGTGCCAGCAGTTCCCGGGGGCAGTCCCTCGAAGCTTTCTTT
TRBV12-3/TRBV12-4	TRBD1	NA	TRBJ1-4	CASNLQGGGEKLFF	TGTGCCAGCAACCTACAGGGGGGTGGTGAAAAACTGTTTTTT
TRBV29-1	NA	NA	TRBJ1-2	CSVEGTAANYGCTF	TGCAGCGTTGAAGGGACAGCTGCTAACTATGGCTGCACCTTC
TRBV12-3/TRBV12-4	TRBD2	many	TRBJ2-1	CASSRLGTSVYNEQFF	TGTGCCAGCAGTCGTCTCGGGACTAGCGTATACAATGAGCAGTTCTTC
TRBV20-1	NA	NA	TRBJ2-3	CSALTPVGERRGTDTQYF	TGCAGTGCCCTCACCCCGGTCGGAGAGAGGAGGGGCACAGATACGCAGTATTTT
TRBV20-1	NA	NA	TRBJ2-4	CSANPTGESKNIQYF	TGCAGTGCTAACCCGACGGGGGAGAGCAAAAACATTCAGTACTTC
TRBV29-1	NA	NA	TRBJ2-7	CSACSESRGAKEQYF	TGCAGCGCCTGCTCGGAGTCCCGGGGGGCCAAGGAGCAGTACTTC
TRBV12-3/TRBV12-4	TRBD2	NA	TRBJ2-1	CASIKPWTSGIDEQFF	TGTGCCAGCATAAAACCCTGGACTAGCGGGATAGATGAGCAGTTCTTC
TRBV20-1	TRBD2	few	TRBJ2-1	CSAPGRSEQFF	TGCAGTGCCCCCGGGAGGTCCGAGCAGTTCTTC
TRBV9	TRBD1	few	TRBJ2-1	CASSARDVQGIEQFF	TGTGCCAGCAGCGCGAGAGACGTACAGGGGATCGAGCAGTTCTTC
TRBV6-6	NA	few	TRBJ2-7	CASVGGGGDEQYF	TGTGCCAGTGTGGGCGGAGGGGGCGACGAGCAGTACTTC
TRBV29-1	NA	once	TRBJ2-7	CSGGTYYEQYF	TGCAGCGGAGGGACATACTACGAGCAGTACTTC
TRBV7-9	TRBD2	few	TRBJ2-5	CASSSERGETQYF	TGTGCCAGCAGCTCTGAGCGGGGAGAGACCCAGTACTTC
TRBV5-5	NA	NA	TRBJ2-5	CASSRGVGTADQETQYF	TGTGCCAGCAGCCGGGGGGTGGGGACAGCAGACCAAGAGACCCAGTACTTC
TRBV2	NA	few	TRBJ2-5	CASSLYSGQETQYF	TGTGCCAGCAGCCTCTATAGCGGTCAAGAGACCCAGTACTTC
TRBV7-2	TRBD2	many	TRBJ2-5	CASSSSGLQETQYF	TGTGCCAGCAGCTCTAGCGGACTACAAGAGACCCAGTACTTC
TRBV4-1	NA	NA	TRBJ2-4	CASFLGKNIQYF	TGCGCCAGCTTTCTTGGGAAGAACATTCAGTACTTC
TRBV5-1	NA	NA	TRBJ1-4	CASSLGGAYRKKLFF	TGCGCCAGCAGCTTGGGAGGGGCGTATAGGAAAAAACTGTTTTTT
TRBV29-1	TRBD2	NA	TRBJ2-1	CSAGLAVSPGNEQFF	TGCAGCGCGGGACTAGCGGTCTCGCCAGGGAATGAGCAGTTCTTC
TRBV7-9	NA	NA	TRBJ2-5	CASNLQGFQETQYF	TGTGCCAGCAACCTCCAGGGATTCCAAGAGACCCAGTACTTC
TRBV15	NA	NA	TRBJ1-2	CATSRPGSNNYRYTF	TGTGCCACCAGCAGGCCGGGATCCAATAACTATCGCTACACCTTC
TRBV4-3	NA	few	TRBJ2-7	CASSQDLGIYGQYF	TGCGCCAGCAGCCAAGATTTAGGAATCTACGGGCAGTACTTC
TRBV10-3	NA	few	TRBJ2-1	CAISGRRVTYNEQFF	TGTGCCATCAGTGGGCGGCGGGTCACCTACAATGAGCAGTTCTTC
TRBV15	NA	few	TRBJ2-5	CATSRDRSRASEQYF	TGTGCCACCAGCAGAGATAGAAGCAGGGCGAGTGAGCAGTACTTC
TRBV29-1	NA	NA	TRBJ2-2	CSVETGTKNTGELFF	TGCAGCGTTGAAACCGGGACAAAGAACACCGGGGAGCTGTTTTTT
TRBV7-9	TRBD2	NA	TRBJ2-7	CASSYVGGREQYF	TGTGCCAGCAGCTATGTGGGAGGGCGCGAGCAGTACTTC
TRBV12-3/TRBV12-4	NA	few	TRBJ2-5	CASRPRGSGQETQYF	TGTGCCAGCAGACCTCGAGGAAGCGGACAAGAGACCCAGTACTTC